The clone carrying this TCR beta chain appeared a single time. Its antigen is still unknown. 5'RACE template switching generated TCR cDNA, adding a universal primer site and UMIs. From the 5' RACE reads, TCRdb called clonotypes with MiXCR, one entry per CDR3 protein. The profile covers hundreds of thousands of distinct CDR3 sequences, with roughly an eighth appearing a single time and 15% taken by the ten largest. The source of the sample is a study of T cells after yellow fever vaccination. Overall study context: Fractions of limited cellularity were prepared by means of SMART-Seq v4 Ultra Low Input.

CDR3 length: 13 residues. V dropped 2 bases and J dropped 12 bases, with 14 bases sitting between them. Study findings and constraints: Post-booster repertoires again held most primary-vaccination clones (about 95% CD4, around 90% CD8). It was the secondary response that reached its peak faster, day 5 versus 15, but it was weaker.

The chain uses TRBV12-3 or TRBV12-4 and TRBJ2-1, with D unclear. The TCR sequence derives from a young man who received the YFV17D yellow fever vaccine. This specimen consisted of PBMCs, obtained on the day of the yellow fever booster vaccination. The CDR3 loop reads CASSLLSLGAQFF. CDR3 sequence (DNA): TGTGCCAGCAGTTTATTGTCGCTCGGCGCGCAGTTCTTC.